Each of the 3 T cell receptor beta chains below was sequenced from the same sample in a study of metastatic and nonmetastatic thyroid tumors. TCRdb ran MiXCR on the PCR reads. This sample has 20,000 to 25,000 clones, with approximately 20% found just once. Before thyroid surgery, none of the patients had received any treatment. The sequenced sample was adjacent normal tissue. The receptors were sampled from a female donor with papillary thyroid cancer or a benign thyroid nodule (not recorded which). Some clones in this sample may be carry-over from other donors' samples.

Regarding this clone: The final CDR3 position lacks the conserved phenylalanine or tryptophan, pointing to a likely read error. CDR3 residues: CASSQDGGLGVYTS. The CDR3 nucleotides are TGTGCCAGCAGCCAAGATGGGGGATTGGGGGTCTACACCTCC. The chain is built from TRBV4-2 and TRBJ1-2; a possible D gene is TRBD1 (5 bases). Germline V lookup: CDR1 LGHNA, CDR2 YNFKEQ. The V end was cut by 0 bases, the J end by 10 bases, with 15 bases between. This CDR3 is 14 amino acids long.

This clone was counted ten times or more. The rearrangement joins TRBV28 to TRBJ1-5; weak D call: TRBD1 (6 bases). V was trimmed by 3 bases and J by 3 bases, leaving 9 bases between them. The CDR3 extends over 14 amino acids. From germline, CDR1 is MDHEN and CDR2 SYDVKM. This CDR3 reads CASSFQGLNQPQHF. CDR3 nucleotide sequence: TGTGCCAGCAGTTTTCAGGGGCTCAATCAGCCCCAGCATTTT.

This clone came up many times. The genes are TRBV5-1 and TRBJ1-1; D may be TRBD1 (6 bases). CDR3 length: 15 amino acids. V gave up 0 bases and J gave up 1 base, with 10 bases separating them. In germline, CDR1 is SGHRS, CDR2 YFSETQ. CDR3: CASSLVAGANTEAFF. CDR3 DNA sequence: TGCGCCAGCAGCTTGGTAGCAGGGGCGAACACTGAAGCTTTCTTT.